This T cell receptor (beta chain) came from a study of T cell repertoires in cytomegalovirus infection. From the reads, TCRdb called clonotypes with MiXCR, one entry per CDR3 protein. The sample lists 400,000 to 600,000 distinct CDR3 sequences; about 42% were seen once. Concerning this clonotype: Its cognate antigen is unknown.

CDR3 length: 14 residues. V was pared by 5 bases and J by 7 bases, with 8 bases of the junction left unmatched. The origin of this receptor is a human donor in good health (CMV status not recorded). Some clones in this sample may be carry-over from other donors' samples. Sequencing used cultured PBMCs, obtained from culture after CMV antigen stimulation. The chain links TRBV12-3 or TRBV12-4 to TRBJ2-7, with 10 bases that match TRBD1. CDR3: CASSPGQGPWEQYF. CDR3 DNA: TGTGCCAGCAGTCCGGGACAGGGGCCGTGGGAGCAGTACTTC.